This T cell receptor (beta chain) is from a study of regulatory T cells in long-lasting Graves disease (dated by TCRdb to about 2021). Turning to the overall study: Newly diagnosed Graves' disease patients had taken antithyroid drugs for less than 3 months. Peripheral blood TCR sequencing and RNA sequencing compared persistent Graves' disease patients with newly diagnosed Graves' disease patients. The study took place in China and was registered as a clinical trial. A total of roughly 33 samples underwent TCR sequencing: roughly 13 from persistent and around 20 from newly diagnosed Graves' disease patients.

The junction shows trimming of 3 bases on V and 8 bases on J, and the gene matches do not reach 10 bases of it. The germline V gene supplies CDR1 MNHNS and CDR2 SASEGT. From the cysteine up to the phenylalanine, the CDR3 has a length of 16 residues. The read is trimmed to its CDR3 DNA, 48 bases read in frame from base 1. The method behind the library was multiplex PCR. TCRdb names Illumina HiSeq 4000 as the instrument used. TCR beta libraries were built with iRepertoire HTBI primers and Arm-PCR amplification of CDR3 regions. PCR products were gel purified before sequencing. In the authors' own workflow: A total of roughly 65 TRBV and about 13 TRBJ segments were identified across samples and were used for gene usage analysis of CDR3 amino acid clonotypes. COPE and FqMerger were used to merge filtered high-quality paired reads into contigs. BLAST was used to align contigs to IMGT TRBV, TRBD and TRBJ reference genes, and CDR3 was defined according to IMGT. Highly expanded clones were defined as clonotypes with a frequency above 0.1%. Shannon entropy served as the measure of repertoire diversity, while the Gini coefficient captured V-J evenness. A clonotype was considered public if more than one individual shared it. TCRdb ran its own pipeline on the public reads, namely fastp trimming at Q25 and MiXCR clone calling, and kept in-frame beta chains. CDR3 protein sequences are deduplicated, and each keeps its most common genes and DNA. The V and J calls were determined by TCRdb, not by the authors. This sample gives 400,000 to 500,000 distinct CDR3 sequences in total; about 16% of them show up just once. About 25% of the sample is in the top ten clones.

The investigation overall reported the following: Lower TCR Shannon entropy and fewer highly expanded clones were observed in persistent Graves' disease patients than in newly diagnosed patients, which suggested clonal expansion. The authors acknowledged the small sample size as a limitation that may reduce accuracy. TRBV28, TRBJ1-2 and TRBJ2-5 were preferentially used in persistent disease, while TRBV20-1 and TRBJ2-1 were favored in newly diagnosed disease. Because the primary lesion, thyroid tissue, could not be accessed, the study looked at peripheral blood alone. Sequencing and analysis were limited to the TCR beta chain. A larger number of public clonotypes was shared among persistent patients (about 2,700) than among newly diagnosed patients (around 880).

The label giving this sample's time point can be read as: newly diagnosed GD, antithyroid drugs for less than 3 months. For both TCR sequencing and RNA sequencing, RNA was extracted from PBMCs using TRIzol. The diagnosis of Graves' disease followed American Thyroid Association guidelines. Patients for the study were recruited at an endocrinology department in Xi'an, China. From each patient, approximately 10 milliliters of peripheral blood was collected into an EDTA anticoagulant tube. Ficoll Paque Plus density gradient separation was used to isolate PBMCs, and no further T cell sorting was performed. An Agilent 2100 Bioanalyzer and agarose gel were used to check RNA quality, while a NanoDrop 2000 measured RNA concentration. This clonotype was recorded many times. Its target antigen remains unknown. Base qualities are missing; no much larger clone stands one base away. The sample was also linked to a second study, of T cells in Graves' hyperthyroidism and ophthalmopathy. The second study also describes: Graves' hyperthyroidism was defined as stable when no progression to ophthalmopathy occurred over 18 months of follow-up. The hyperthyroidism patients were between 18 and 65 years old and newly diagnosed, with a disease duration of less than 2 months. Any patient with an uncontrolled infection, another autoimmune disease, pregnancy or lactation was excluded. Diagnoses relied on clinical symptoms, serum thyroxine and TRAb, thyroid ultrasound and orbital computed tomography. The first round of RT-PCR for the TCR CDR3 was performed with the HTBI primer set and the Qiagen OneStep RT-PCR kit. Most expanded thyroid clonotypes (frequency above 0.001) were also found in blood, which suggests that blood repertoires may mirror thyroid immune responses. A model built on a 13 V-J signature distinguished ophthalmopathy from stable hyperthyroidism, reaching 85% to 90% sensitivity and under 84% specificity in cross-validation and 80%/75% in testing. In validation, progression to ophthalmopathy was predicted by the model with around 71% sensitivity and roughly 72% specificity, a median of approximately 7.1 months before onset. TCR V-J signatures able to tell the groups apart were searched for in a discovery cohort of approximately 95 patients, of whom around 43 had Graves' ophthalmopathy and under 65 had stable Graves' hyperthyroidism. Whether ophthalmopathy could be predicted prospectively was tested in an independent validation cohort made up of roughly 19 hyperthyroidism patients plus 17 patients who later progressed to ophthalmopathy. The 95 to 100 discovery patients were divided at random into training and test sets in a 7:3 ratio. In addition, the study compared T-cell repertoires in thyroid tissue and in blood from roughly 6 Graves' hyperthyroidism patients. Following sampling, methimazole starting at 30 mg daily was given to hyperthyroidism patients, and high-dose intravenous methylprednisolone was given to ophthalmopathy patients. A second multiplex PCR round built the libraries, followed by size selection and purification. Paired-end sequencing of the libraries was performed with 100 bp reads on an Illumina HiSeq2000. Raw data were processed with SOAPnuke, discarding reads with adapters, uncalled bases, mean Phred below 15, or no exact constant-primer or identifier match. COPE v1.2.5 was used to merge high-quality paired reads, and clonotypes were defined as unique nucleotide sequences. MiTCR v1.1 was used to align the clonotypes against IMGT TRBV, TRBD and TRBJ reference segments. Only V-J combinations with frequency above 0.0001, covering 99% to 99.2% of repertoires, were analysed. The TCS score was defined as the ratio of F50 (clonal expansion) to E x V (chaos), calculated using BLOSUM62-based TCRdist between CDR3 peptides within each V-J. Welch's t-statistics and random forest reduced 450 to 600 V-J features to 10 to 15, which were used in a naive Bayes classifier (R e1071). No statistical method was used to set the sample size in advance, and investigators knew the group allocation. According to the paper, TCR Vbeta CDR3 sequencing was carried out on about 140 peripheral blood samples, which came from under 50 ophthalmopathy, 70 to 80 hyperthyroidism and approximately 17 progressor patients.

The V and J genes are TRBV6-1 and TRBJ2-1, with TRBD1 matching 10 junction bases. The input for sequencing was peripheral blood mononuclear cells (PBMCs), taken at new diagnosis, from a patient treated with antithyroid drugs. The receptor was isolated from a woman aged 18-29 years with Graves disease. Donor details come from another sample of the same person, matched by shared clones. The CDR3 reads as follows: CASSDITGTGDHEQFF. The sequence in DNA is TGTGCCAGCAGTGACATAACCGGGACAGGGGATCATGAGCAGTTCTTC.